This TCR beta chain was captured in a study of blood T cell repertoires in COVID-19. Each exposed participant met a COVID-19 case in the 2 weeks preceding study entry. The data were produced by immunoSEQ multiplex PCR, yet TCRdb's version contains in-frame clones alone and is incomplete. The sample shows about 320,000 clones, about 85% of them seen only once. Trimming cost V 2 bases and J 1 base, with 14 bases left between them. This CDR3 spans 16 amino acids. Germline CDR1 MNHEY, CDR2 SVGAGI. This receptor was identified in a woman aged 30 to 39 who had been exposed to COVID-19. The chain couples TRBV6-5 to TRBJ1-1, with a weak D call TRBD1 (5 bases). Sequencing used PBMCs or T cells enriched from blood (not recorded which). The CDR3: CASSYIYGGANTEAFF. For the CDR3, the DNA is TGTGCCAGCAGTTACATTTATGGCGGGGCGAACACTGAAGCTTTCTTT.